These 29 T cell receptor beta chains share one sample of origin, sequenced in a study of blood T cell repertoires in COVID-19. Only in-frame clones appear in the TCRdb table, and some are missing; sequencing was by immunoSEQ multiplex PCR. The data hold 310,000 or so clones, with more than 80% observed a single time. Sequencing was carried out using PBMCs or T cells enriched from blood (not recorded which). Receptors were obtained from a woman in her twenties or thirties who had recovered from COVID-19.

The chain recombines TRBV6-2 or TRBV6-3 with TRBJ2-1; TRBD2 matches 9 bases. Germline loops: CDR1 MNHEY, CDR2 SVGEGT. The CDR3 loop spans 17 amino acids. The ends lost 0 bases at V and 3 bases at J; junction bases unmatched: 6. CDR3 in DNA: TGTGCCAGCAGTTACTCGAGCGCTAGCGGGATCTACAATGAGCAGTTCTTC. Encoded protein: CASSYSSASGIYNEQFF.

This clone has just one count. The rearrangement uses TRBV2 and TRBJ1-4, with TRBD1 matching over 8 bases. The CDR3 contains 16 residues. The germline gives CDR1 SNHLY, CDR2 FYNNEI. V was clipped by 6 bases and J by 1 base; unmatched bases: 7. DNA for the CDR3: TGTGCCAGCAGATCCTCAGGGGGCAGAACTAATGAAAAACTGTTTTTT. This encodes CASRSSGGRTNEKLFF. Based on the CDR3 plus reference TRBV2 and TRBJ1-4, the full variable domain is EPEVTQTPSHQVTQMGQEVILRCVPISNHLYFYWYRQILGQKVEFLVSFYNNEISEKSEIFDDQFSVERPDGSNFTLKIRSTKLEDSAMYFCASRSSGGRTNEKLFFGSGTQLSVL.

This clone occurred once. This sequence joins TRBV23-1 and TRBJ1-5; D is unclear. TRBV23-1 falls under the ORF class, with uncertain function. The length of the CDR3 is 14 residues. Between the trimmed V and J ends, which lost 6 bases and 0 bases, there was a span of 9 bases. The CDR3 loop reads CASRREYSNQPQHF. CDR3 DNA: TGCGCCAGCAGGAGGGAGTATAGCAATCAGCCCCAGCATTTT.

The V gene is TRBV28, the J gene TRBJ1-2, with D perhaps TRBD1 (6 bases). The length of the CDR3 is 15 residues. V was cut by 3 bases and J by 0 bases, with 11 bases left in between. Germline lookup yields CDR1 MDHEN and CDR2 SYDVKM. CDR3 region: CASSFRGGSNYGYTF. The DNA for the CDR3 is TGTGCCAGCAGTTTTAGAGGGGGTTCTAACTATGGCTACACCTTC.

The CDR3 DNA sequence: TGTGCCAGCAAGCGAGGGGGAGGGGGTGAGCAGTTCTTC. It yields the protein CASKRGGGGEQFF. The chain carries TRBV3-1 (or the pseudogene TRBV3-2) and TRBJ2-1; the D gene is possibly TRBD2 (7 bases). The germline V and J ends were trimmed by 7 bases and 9 bases, with 16 bases remaining between them. CDR3 length: 13 residues. Per the germline V gene, CDR1 is LGHDT and CDR2 is YNNKEL (reference sequence).

V is TRBV28 and J is TRBJ1-3, with 10 bases aligning to TRBD1. This CDR3 comprises 17 residues. Germline V gene lookup returns CDR1 MDHEN and CDR2 SYDVKM. V lost 3 bases to trimming and J lost 2 bases; unmatched junction nucleotides: 7. CDR3 in amino acids: CASSLFKGQGAGNTIYF. In nucleotides, the CDR3 is TGTGCCAGCAGTTTGTTTAAAGGACAGGGGGCTGGAAACACCATATATTTT.

Only one count was recorded for this clone. The chain links TRBV3-1 (or the pseudogene TRBV3-2) to TRBJ2-7, with D possibly matching TRBD2 (6 bases). CDR1 and CDR2 (germline): LGHDT, YNNKEL (reference sequence). The V and J ends lost 3 bases and 0 bases respectively, with 12 bases between them. The CDR3 extends over 15 amino acids. The CDR3 DNA reads TGTGCCAGCAGCCATAGAGCGGGTAGCTCCTACGAGCAGTACTTC. Residues: CASSHRAGSSYEQYF.

The chain couples TRBV4-1 to TRBJ1-2; TRBD1 matches 9 bases. With 0 bases clipped from V and 4 bases from J, the junction kept 12 bases outside the gene matches. CDR3 length equals 18 residues. Germline V gene data show CDR1 as MGHRA and CDR2 as YSYEKL. CDR3 sequence: CASSQEGPGQGFGYGYTF. The CDR3 coding sequence is TGCGCCAGCAGCCAAGAAGGACCGGGACAGGGATTTGGCTATGGCTACACCTTC.

This clone showed up just once. V gene TRBV7-2 combines with J gene TRBJ2-7; TRBD2 agrees at 8 bases. Germline V CDR1 and CDR2: SGHTA, FQGNSA. The CDR3 is made up of 18 amino acids. The junction had 12 bases not matched to a gene; V was cut back by 1 base and J by 1 base. This CDR3 reads CASSLEGMGTSISYEQYF. The CDR3 DNA follows: TGTGCCAGCAGCTTAGAAGGCATGGGGACTAGTATTTCCTACGAGCAGTACTTC. Drawing the rest from reference TRBV7-2 and TRBJ2-7, the complete variable domain is GAGVSQSPSNKVTEKGKDVELRCDPISGHTALYWYRQSLGQGLEFLIYFQGNSAPDKSGLPSDRFSAERTGGSVSTLTIQRTQQEDSAVYLCASSLEGMGTSISYEQYFGPGTRLTVT.

The CDR3 here is CASSLLPSGAYNEQFF. The CDR3 nucleotides are TGCGCCAGCAGCTTGTTGCCTAGCGGAGCCTACAATGAGCAGTTCTTC. V gene TRBV5-1 combines with J gene TRBJ2-1, with TRBD2 matching 7 bases. Germline CDR1 is SGHRS and CDR2 is YFSETQ. J gave up 2 bases and V 1 base, and 6 bases lay outside the gene matches. The CDR3 is 16 residues long.

This clone has a single count. The CDR3 loop reads CASSHNSGTGGAEQYF. The CDR3 nucleotides read TGTGCCAGCAGCCACAATTCCGGGACAGGGGGCGCTGAGCAGTACTTC. The rearrangement joins TRBV7-8 to TRBJ2-7, with TRBD1 matching 12 bases. This CDR3 region has 16 residues. Germline assignment: CDR1 SGHVS and CDR2 FQNEAQ. The trim removed 5 bases at V and 7 bases at J, leaving 12 bases unmatched.

The V and J genes are TRBV21-1 and TRBJ2-7; TRBD2, the D gene given by the table, was not confirmed from the DNA. TRBV21-1 is a pseudogene segment. The CDR3 sequence is 16 residues long. The CDR3 loop reads CASSKNEGGSAYEQYF. The CDR3 nucleotides are TGTGCCAGCAGCAAAAATGAGGGAGGATCCGCCTACGAGCAGTACTTC.

This clone has just one count. This rearrangement joins TRBV29-1 to TRBJ2-6; 10 bases map to TRBD1. Germline V gives CDR1 SQVTM, CDR2 ANQGSEA. This CDR3 has 15 amino acids. The V and J ends lost 6 bases and 0 bases, in that order; junction bases with no gene match: 2. The CDR3 here is CSVRQGASGANVLTF. The CDR3, as DNA: TGCAGCGTCCGACAGGGGGCCTCTGGGGCCAACGTCCTGACTTTC.

The chain recombines TRBV7-9 with TRBJ1-5, with 7 bases matching TRBD1. From germline, CDR1 is SEHNR and CDR2 FQNEAQ (reference sequence). V lost 4 bases, J lost 5 bases, and 5 bases stayed unmatched. There are 14 residues in the CDR3. The CDR3 nucleotides are TGTGCCAGCAGCTCGGGACAGAACTATCAGCCCCAGCATTTT. This gives the protein CASSSGQNYQPQHF.

The V and J genes are TRBV5-3 and TRBJ1-1, with D possibly TRBD1 on 6 matching bases. TRBV5-3 is flagged as an ORF with uncertain function. The V and J ends lost 3 bases and 1 base respectively, with 16 bases between them. This CDR3 spans 16 amino acids. In nucleotides, the CDR3 is TGTGCCAGAAGCTGGGGGACACCGAGTACGAACACTGAAGCTTTCTTT. Translated: CARSWGTPSTNTEAFF.

The chain carries TRBV10-3 and TRBJ2-7; 16 nucleotides match TRBD2. The CDR3 runs to 16 residues. Germline CDR1 ENHRY, CDR2 SYGVKD. V shed 5 bases and J 7 bases; nucleotides not matched to a gene: 8. The CDR3 region is CAISPGTSGRVGEQYF. The CDR3 DNA reads as TGTGCCATCAGTCCCGGGACTAGCGGGAGGGTAGGGGAGCAGTACTTC.

The chain recombines TRBV5-1 with TRBJ1-2; 8 bases map to TRBD1. Per germline, CDR1 SGHRS and CDR2 YFSETQ. V trimming: 4 bases; J trimming: 2 bases; junction bases outside the gene matches: 13. CDR3 length equals 17 residues. CDR3 nucleotide sequence: TGCGCCAGCAGCCTCCAAGGACAGGGCCCAGTCAACTATGGCTACACCTTC. Its protein product is CASSLQGQGPVNYGYTF. Supplemented by reference TRBV5-1 and TRBJ1-2, the full variable domain reads KAGVTQTPRYLIKTRGQQVTLSCSPISGHRSVSWYQQTPGQGLQFLFEYFSETQRNKGNFPGRFSGRQFSNSRSEMNVSTLELGDSALYLCASSLQGQGPVNYGYTFGSGTRLTVV.

This chain joins TRBV19 and TRBJ2-5; TRBD1 aligns across 9 bases. CDR1 and CDR2 (germline): LNHDA, SQIVND (reference sequence). The CDR3 totals 14 residues. V trimming: 7 bases; J trimming: 5 bases; junction bases outside the gene matches: 8. This chain's CDR3 is CASNPKGTGETQYF. The CDR3 DNA follows: TGTGCCAGTAACCCAAAGGGGACAGGGGAGACCCAGTACTTC.

The rearrangement uses TRBV5-1 and TRBJ2-1, with 9 positions matching TRBD2. The CDR3 has 14 amino acids. Germline-derived CDR1 and CDR2 are SGHRS and YFSETQ. V dropped 6 bases and J dropped 0; count of bases not matched to a gene: 1. The DNA for the CDR3 is TGCGCCAGCAATAGCGGGAGCTCCTACAATGAGCAGTTCTTC. It yields the protein CASNSGSSYNEQFF. The complete variable domain, with remaining parts taken from reference TRBV5-1 and TRBJ2-1, reads KAGVTQTPRYLIKTRGQQVTLSCSPISGHRSVSWYQQTPGQGLQFLFEYFSETQRNKGNFPGRFSGRQFSNSRSEMNVSTLELGDSALYLCASNSGSSYNEQFFGPGTRLTVL.

This sequence joins TRBV6-5 and TRBJ2-5; the match to TRBD1 covers 9 bases. Germline-derived CDR1 and CDR2 are MNHEY and SVGAGI. The trim removed 6 bases at V and 5 bases at J, leaving 10 bases unmatched. The CDR3 consists of 15 residues. This CDR3 is CASRRTGEGVETQYF. The CDR3, as DNA: TGTGCCAGCAGGAGGACAGGGGAAGGTGTGGAGACCCAGTACTTC.

The chain couples TRBV11-2 to TRBJ2-3; D possibly corresponds to TRBD2 (5 bases). The CDR3 contains 15 residues. Germline CDR1 is SGHAT and CDR2 is FQNNGV. V lost 4 bases to trimming and J lost 2 bases, with 13 bases between them. The CDR3 region has the DNA TGTGCCAGCAGCTCCAGGACTGCCGACACAGATACGCAGTATTTT. This encodes CASSSRTADTDTQYF.

This chain links TRBV28 with TRBJ2-7, with TRBD2 matching over 9 bases. The V segment lost 4 bases and the J segment 1 base; nucleotides outside the gene matches: 5. The CDR3 has 15 amino acids. The germline V gene has CDR1 MDHEN and CDR2 SYDVKM. CDR3 loop: CASSSLAGLSYEQYF. Written as DNA, the CDR3 is TGTGCCAGCAGTTCTCTAGCGGGATTATCCTACGAGCAGTACTTC.

The DNA for the CDR3 is TGTGCCAGCTCACCACCGGCATTCTCACGCTCCTACAATGAGCAGTTCTTC. As protein: CASSPPAFSRSYNEQFF. The chain is built from TRBV18 and TRBJ2-1; the D is unclear. Trimming stripped 0 bases from V and 0 bases from J, with 12 bases between. The CDR3 consists of 17 residues. Looked up from germline, CDR1 is KGHSH and CDR2 is LQKENI.

The chain links TRBV28 to TRBJ2-7; perhaps TRBD2 as D (5 bases). The V end was cut by 6 bases, the J end by 2 bases, with 17 bases between. Germline assignment: CDR1 MDHEN and CDR2 SYDVKM. CDR3 length: 15 amino acids. CDR3 in DNA: TGTGCCAGCAGGTCCACTAGAATGGGTCCCTACGAGCAGTACTTC. This encodes CASRSTRMGPYEQYF.

This chain joins TRBV7-2 and TRBJ2-3; D call uncertain. CDR1 and CDR2 from the germline V gene are SGHTA and FQGNSA. CDR3 size: 14 residues. V gave up 2 bases and J gave up 0 bases, with 6 bases separating them. CDR3 DNA: TGTGCCAGCAGCTTATACGGGAGCACAGATACGCAGTATTTT. Translated, it gives CASSLYGSTDTQYF. The variable domain in full, with the rest retrieved from reference TRBV7-2 and TRBJ2-3, is GAGVSQSPSNKVTEKGKDVELRCDPISGHTALYWYRQSLGQGLEFLIYFQGNSAPDKSGLPSDRFSAERTGGSVSTLTIQRTQQEDSAVYLCASSLYGSTDTQYFGPGTRLTVL.

On this clone: Distinct nucleotide sequences in the sample also encode this CDR3. The rearrangement links TRBV19 to TRBJ1-1; weak D call: TRBD1 (5 bases). This CDR3 spans 13 amino acids. The V gene's germline CDR1 is LNHDA and CDR2 SQIVND (reference sequence). The V end lost 5 bases, the J end lost 0 bases, and 7 bases lay between the germline ends. The CDR3 is CASSPTVNTEAFF. In nucleotides, the CDR3 is TGTGCCAGTAGTCCGACAGTGAACACTGAAGCTTTCTTT.

The chain joins TRBV24-1 to TRBJ1-5; D may be TRBD1 (6 bases). CDR1 and CDR2 (germline): KGHDR, SFDVKD. The CDR3 runs 15 residues. V dropped 3 bases and J dropped 6 bases, with 14 bases sitting between them. The CDR3 loop is CATSDRTEGSQPQHF. The CDR3 DNA follows: TGTGCCACCAGTGATCGGACAGAGGGAAGTCAGCCCCAGCATTTT.

This sequence joins TRBV7-8 and TRBJ2-7; 7 bases agree with TRBD1. The germline gives CDR1 SGHVS, CDR2 FQNEAQ. The V and J ends lost 1 base and 3 bases, in that order; junction bases with no gene match: 12. The CDR3 runs to 17 residues. CDR3 in amino acids: CASSLGAGTVPFYEQYF. In DNA form, the CDR3 reads TGTGCCAGCAGCTTAGGAGCCGGGACAGTGCCCTTCTACGAGCAGTACTTC.

This clone was recorded a few times. The V call is TRBV27, the J call TRBJ2-7; 7 nucleotides match TRBD2. V shed 5 bases, J shed 3 bases, and the junction held 10 bases outside the gene matches. This CDR3 spans 15 amino acids. Per the germline V gene, CDR1 is MNHEY and CDR2 is SMNVEV (reference sequence). CDR3 nucleotides: TGTGCCAGCAGTGGAGCGGGACGGGGAAACTACGAGCAGTACTTC. It codes for CASSGAGRGNYEQYF.